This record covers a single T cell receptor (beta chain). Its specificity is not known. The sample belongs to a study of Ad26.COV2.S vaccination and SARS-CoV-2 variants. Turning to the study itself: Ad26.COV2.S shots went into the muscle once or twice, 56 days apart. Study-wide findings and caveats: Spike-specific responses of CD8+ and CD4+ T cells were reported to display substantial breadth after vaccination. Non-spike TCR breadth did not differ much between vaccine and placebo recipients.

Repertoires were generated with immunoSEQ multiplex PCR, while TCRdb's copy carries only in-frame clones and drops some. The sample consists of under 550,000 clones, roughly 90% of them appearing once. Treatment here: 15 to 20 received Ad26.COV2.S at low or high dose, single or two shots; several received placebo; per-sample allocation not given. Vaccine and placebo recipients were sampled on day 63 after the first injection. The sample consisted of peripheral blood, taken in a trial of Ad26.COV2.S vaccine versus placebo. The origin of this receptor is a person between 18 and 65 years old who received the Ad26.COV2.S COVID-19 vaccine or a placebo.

DNA for the CDR3: TGTGCCAGCAGTTTGTCTAGCGGCACTATGAACTCCTACGAGCAGTACTTC. Its translation is CASSLSSGTMNSYEQYF. The V call is TRBV27, the J call TRBJ2-7; 7 bases map to TRBD2. The CDR3 is 17 amino acids. Germline-derived CDR1 and CDR2 are MNHEY and SMNVEV (reference sequence). Trimming took 3 bases from V and 0 from J; bases not matched to a gene: 11.